This T cell receptor beta chain originates from a study of CD8 T cells in Susac syndrome. Study results and caveats: Repertoires of Susac syndrome CD4+ T cells lacked clonal expansion.

The CDR3 covers 14 residues. Germline V gene sequence: CDR1 SQVTM, CDR2 ANQGSEA. V was trimmed by 6 bases and J by 5 bases, leaving 16 bases between them. As concerns this clonotype: Antigen specificity is unknown.

RNA, at roughly 0.45 to 1 ug, was reverse transcribed with random hexamers. One entry per CDR3 protein results from TCRdb running MiXCR on the immunoSEQ multiplex PCR reads. Of around 170,000 distinct CDR3 sequences in the sample, roughly 92% are singletons; the top ten hold 0.12%. The chain links TRBV29-1 to TRBJ2-2, with D tentatively TRBD1 (6 bases). Sequencing was done on a sample of CD4+ T cells from PBMCs. The receptor was isolated from a human donor with Susac syndrome. The CDR3 sequence is CSVQGGVRTGELFF. The CDR3 bases are TGCAGCGTCCAAGGGGGAGTCAGGACCGGGGAGCTGTTTTTT.